This T cell receptor beta chain was profiled in a study of graft-versus-host responses after intestinal transplantation. Sequencing was performed with immunoSEQ multiplex PCR; in TCRdb, only in-frame clones are kept and a portion is missing. This table has more than 80,000 clones, about four fifths appearing once. Regarding this clone: The antigen is not known.

Unmatched junction bases numbered 10, after V lost 2 bases and J lost 5 bases. The CDR3 is 17 amino acids. Germline lookup yields CDR1 LNHDA and CDR2 SQIVND (reference sequence). V usage is TRBV19 and J usage is TRBJ2-2, with 8 nucleotides matching TRBD1. The sequence was obtained from a human donor who received an intestinal transplant. The sample in question was unstimulated CD8+ T cells sorted from spleen or lymph node cells, obtained before intestinal transplant. The CDR3 region is CASSIPPWTGQTGELFF. The CDR3 coding sequence is TGTGCCAGTAGTATACCCCCTTGGACAGGGCAAACCGGGGAGCTGTTTTTT.